Listed below are T cell receptor beta chains from one sample, sequenced in a study of T-cell memory formation after mild COVID-19. TCRdb independently ran MiXCR on the 5' RACE reads; one entry per CDR3 protein. The sample consists of nearly 40,000 distinct CDR3 sequences, about 6.1% of them appearing once. The sample consisted of PBMCs or a T cell subset sorted from them (not recorded which). Every receptor here comes from an adult who had mild COVID-19 (a few samples of this study predate the infection). Cell type and time point are not known. The conserved cysteine and the conserved F or W are not part of the CDR3 here. Not all rows give a size; the values are once, few, many and, for expanded clones, a class.

clone size	V gene	J gene	CDR3 length	CDR3 protein
.	TRBV6-6	TRBJ1-2	10	ASQGMGYGYT
many	TRBV6-6	TRBJ2-7	12	ASCRTPPPYEQY
few	TRBV4-1	TRBJ1-2	14	ASSQDGPGQGFGYT
many	TRBV6-5	TRBJ1-6	12	ASSKGQGNSPLH
few	TRBV20-1	TRBJ2-2	12	SASQGAGTGELF
.	TRBV4-1	TRBJ1-5	11	ASSRDTNQPQH
many	TRBV30	TRBJ1-2	9	AWGTPSGYT
many	TRBV7-2	TRBJ2-5	10	ASSPERQTQY
many	TRBV5-5	TRBJ2-2	14	ASSFTTGVGAGELF
many	TRBV24-1	TRBJ2-3	14	ATSDAGRGGTDTQY
.	TRBV7-2	TRBJ1-1	13	ASSLSAQGYTEAF
few	TRBV7-9	TRBJ2-1	11	ASSSPNHDEQF
.	TRBV7-2	TRBJ1-2	14	ASSLGGRNGGHGYT
.	TRBV5-1	TRBJ2-2	13	ASSLGPEGTGELF
.	TRBV20-1	TRBJ2-2	12	SARTGSATGELF
many	TRBV5-6	TRBJ2-1	12	ASSRLESYNEQF
.	TRBV11-3	TRBJ2-2	14	ASSPGDFRDTGELF
few	TRBV20-1	TRBJ2-7	13	SARGEDRGLYEQY
many	TRBV7-2	TRBJ2-1	15	ASSWLTFVSFYNEQF
.	TRBV4-3	TRBJ2-6	17	ASSQEYRTGPYGANVLT
few	TRBV6-5	TRBJ2-2	12	ASKVRRNTGELF
few	TRBV5-4	TRBJ1-2	12	ASSLSTDNYGYT
many	TRBV5-1	TRBJ2-1	14	ASSFRLAGAYNEQF
many	TRBV6-2/TRBV6-3	TRBJ2-2	12	ASSHVWGTGELF
.	TRBV2	TRBJ1-4	12	ASTQRSVQSPLF
few	TRBV28	TRBJ2-1	15	ASSTAGTSGSISEQF
few	TRBV19	TRBJ1-1	9	ASRETGRAF
few	TRBV7-2	TRBJ1-1	14	ASSLDRVPVGGEAF
medium-sized	TRBV5-1	TRBJ2-1	15	ASSSPPGTDASNEQF
medium-sized	TRBV7-2	TRBJ2-3	10	ASSSTTDTQY
many	TRBV5-1	TRBJ2-5	12	ASSSTGGPETQY
few	TRBV19	TRBJ2-7	9	ASSIGQKQY
many	TRBV24-1	TRBJ2-5	14	ATSDSGQGGQETQY
many	TRBV5-5	TRBJ1-1	13	ASSPPGTVNTEAF
few	TRBV20-1	TRBJ1-1	11	SAPGQGGTEAF
many	TRBV30	TRBJ2-1	12	AWVGLAGGNEQF
many	TRBV10-3	TRBJ2-7	16	AISDPARQGTLVDEQY
many	TRBV12-3/TRBV12-4	TRBJ2-3	10	ASRDPGGTQY
few	TRBV20-1	TRBJ1-1	12	SAPRDRQNTEAF
many	TRBV20-1	TRBJ1-2	10	SAREAGLGYT
few	TRBV6-1	TRBJ1-6	13	ASSEAWGQGAPLH
many	TRBV11-2	TRBJ2-1	9	ASSPLNEQF
many	TRBV30	TRBJ2-4	12	AWSVQGTGMLQY
.	TRBV15	TRBJ1-5	12	ATSRQKGDQPQH
.	TRBV23-1	TRBJ1-5	12	ASPTGGVNQPQH
.	TRBV20-1	TRBJ2-1	13	SASKLAGTYNEQF
few	TRBV2	TRBJ2-7	10	ASRTDSYEQY
many	TRBV5-1	TRBJ1-4	14	ASSYFRDPGNEKLF
many	TRBV4-2	TRBJ2-5	14	ASSQVSGGAWETQY
.	TRBV7-2	TRBJ2-1	14	ASSLTGLAGGPEQF
many	TRBV12-3/TRBV12-4	TRBJ1-1	11	ASSPGPPAGAF
.	TRBV5-1	TRBJ2-6	17	ASSDTGTRGNSGANVLT
many	TRBV3-1	TRBJ2-7	13	ASSPSRATGEEQY
many	TRBV29-1	TRBJ2-5	13	SAARDRGDQETQY
many	TRBV12-3/TRBV12-4	TRBJ1-1	13	ASSFRGTSNTEAF
.	TRBV29-1	TRBJ1-1	12	SVVVGGSYTEAF